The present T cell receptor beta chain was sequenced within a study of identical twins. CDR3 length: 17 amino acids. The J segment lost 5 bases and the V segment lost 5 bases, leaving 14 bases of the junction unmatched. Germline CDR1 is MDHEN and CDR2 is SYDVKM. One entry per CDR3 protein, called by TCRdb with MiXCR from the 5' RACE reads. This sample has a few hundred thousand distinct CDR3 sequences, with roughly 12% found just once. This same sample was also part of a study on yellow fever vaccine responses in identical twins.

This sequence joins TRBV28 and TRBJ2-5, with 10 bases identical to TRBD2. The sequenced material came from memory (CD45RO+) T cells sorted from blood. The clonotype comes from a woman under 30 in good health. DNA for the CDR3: TGTGCCAGCAGTGCCAGAACCTCTAGCGGGAGAGGCGAGACCCAGTACTTC. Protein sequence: CASSARTSSGRGETQYF. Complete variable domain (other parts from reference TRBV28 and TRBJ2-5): DVKVTQSSRYLVKRTGEKVFLECVQDMDHENMFWYRQDPGLGLRLIYFSYDVKMKEKGDIPEGYSVSREKKERFSLILESASTNQTSMYLCASSARTSSGRGETQYFGPGTRLLVL.